One T cell receptor (beta chain) is described in this entry. The data stem from a study of blood T cell repertoires in COVID-19. Clones were sequenced by immunoSEQ multiplex PCR, and TCRdb holds only the in-frame ones, with some missing. The profile shows 300,000 to 400,000 clones, approximately 88% of them singletons. The CDR3 extends over 13 amino acids. The germline V gene encodes CDR1 MDHEN and CDR2 SYDVKM. Trimming left V 7 bases short and J 3 bases short, with 10 bases between. V and J are TRBV28 and TRBJ1-3; unclear D gene. The sample was peripheral blood. This TCR came from a young man with COVID-19, enrolled during active disease. In nucleotides, the CDR3 is TGTGCCAGCATAGGCCCGGGTGGAAACACCATATATTTT. Amino acids: CASIGPGGNTIYF. The complete variable domain, with remaining parts taken from reference TRBV28 and TRBJ1-3, reads DVKVTQSSRYLVKRTGEKVFLECVQDMDHENMFWYRQDPGLGLRLIYFSYDVKMKEKGDIPEGYSVSREKKERFSLILESASTNQTSMYLCASIGPGGNTIYFGEGSWLTVV.